These 8 T cell receptor beta chains originate from one sample sequenced in a study of cytomegalovirus exposure and HLA in healthy donors. PCR was performed using 60 Vbeta and 13 Jbeta primers. Method: immunoSEQ multiplex PCR; TCRdb's copy keeps in-frame clones and lacks some. This sample carries some 130,000 clones, over 80% of them seen once, and the ten largest clones take about 1.5%. Sequencing was performed on PBMCs. The receptors were gathered from a man aged 40-49 years in good health and CMV-seronegative.

This clone was seen a single time. One end of the junction does not line up with germline, which may come from a read error. J is TRBJ1-1 and V is TRBV7-9; D is uncertain. The CDR3 length is 12 residues. Looked up from germline, CDR1 is SEHNR and CDR2 is FQNEAQ (reference sequence). The DNA for the CDR3 is TGTTCCAGCAGCCTCTCCTTGACTGAAGCTTTCTTT. As protein: CSSSLSLTEAFF.

The V call is TRBV5-6, the J call TRBJ2-5, with 9 bases matching TRBD2. The germline CDR1 and CDR2 sequences are SGHDT and YYEEEE. J was trimmed by 3 bases and V by 2 bases; bases with no gene match: 8. CDR3 length: 16 residues. The CDR3: CASSFGAGGPKETQYF. CDR3 DNA: TGTGCCAGCAGCTTTGGTGCGGGAGGGCCGAAAGAGACCCAGTACTTC.

The V gene is TRBV6-5, the J gene TRBJ2-7; 7 nucleotides agree with TRBD1. CDR1 is MNHEY and CDR2 is SVGAGI in the germline V gene. The ends lost 5 bases at V and 2 bases at J; junction bases unmatched: 9. The length of the CDR3 is 15 residues. The CDR3 DNA follows: TGTGCCAGCAGTCCAGCCTACAGGGGTCCCTACGAGCAGTACTTC. Protein: CASSPAYRGPYEQYF.

The chain has TRBV6-4 and TRBJ2-3; the match to TRBD2 covers 10 bases. CDR1 is MRHNA, CDR2 SNTAGT, per germline. The V segment lost 4 bases and the J segment 2 bases; nucleotides outside the gene matches: 3. The CDR3 totals 15 residues. Here the CDR3 reads CASSAGTSDTDTQYF. The CDR3 bases are TGTGCCAGCAGTGCCGGGACTAGCGACACAGATACGCAGTATTTT.

The chain uses TRBV7-3 and TRBJ2-3, with 7 nucleotides matching TRBD1. The V and J ends lost 1 base and 2 bases, in that order; junction bases with no gene match: 12. There are 18 residues in the CDR3. Germline CDR1 SGHTA, CDR2 FQGTGA. This CDR3 is CASSLSRGTGTDTDTQYF. The CDR3 DNA follows: TGTGCCAGCAGCTTAAGTCGTGGGACCGGGACAGACACAGATACGCAGTATTTT.

This clone came up a few times. The V call is TRBV10-3, the J call TRBJ2-7; 8 bases match TRBD2. CDR1 and CDR2 (germline): ENHRY, SYGVKD. The CDR3 covers 14 residues. J was trimmed by 4 bases and V by 10 bases; bases with no gene match: 12. The CDR3 nucleotides read TGTGCCACCCACCCCGGGACTAGTGTATACGAGCAGTACTTC. Amino acids: CATHPGTSVYEQYF.

The chain is built from TRBV4-1 and TRBJ2-7, with 15 bases identical to TRBD2. The germline CDR1 and CDR2 sequences are MGHRA and YSYEKL. CDR3 length: 16 amino acids. J was trimmed by 4 bases and V by 0 bases; bases with no gene match: 1. CDR3 nucleotide sequence: TGCGCCAGCAGCCAAGAAGGACTAGCGGGAGGGTACGAGCAGTACTTC. This translates into CASSQEGLAGGYEQYF.

The chain joins TRBV5-6 to TRBJ1-1; perhaps TRBD1 as D (5 bases). The CDR3 covers 14 residues. In germline, CDR1 is SGHDT, CDR2 YYEEEE. With 4 bases removed from V and 6 bases from J, the gap between germline ends came to 16 bases. The CDR3 DNA reads TGTGCCAGCAGCCGGACACCCGGAAGTCCTGAAGCTTTCTTT. It specifies CASSRTPGSPEAFF.